The 14 T cell receptor beta chains listed next were all sequenced from one sample in a study of blood T cells in healthy people across ages. For the second PCR, which ran for roughly 7 to 11 cycles, a sample-barcoded 5' primer and a J-beta primer mix were used. TCRdb used MiXCR to reprocess the 5' RACE reads, holding one entry per CDR3 protein. This sample has roughly 1.5 million distinct CDR3 sequences; approximately 43% occur once, and the top ten carry over 3.5%. The sequenced sample consisted of blood. These receptors all come from a woman aged 18-29 years in good health.

A few counts support this clonotype. V usage is TRBV29-1 and J usage is TRBJ2-4; 7 positions agree with TRBD1. Germline V gives CDR1 SQVTM, CDR2 ANQGSEA. There are 15 residues in the CDR3. V shed 0 bases and J 7 bases; nucleotides not matched to a gene: 9. Written as DNA, the CDR3 is TGCAGCGTTGAAGACGACAGGGTGGACGTTAACATTCAGTACTTC. Residues: CSVEDDRVDVNIQYF.

The chain has TRBV20-1 and TRBJ2-4; D is unresolved. The CDR3 runs to 12 residues. Germline CDR1 is DFQATT and CDR2 is SNEGSKA (reference sequence). Trimming shortened V by 6 bases and J by 4 bases, and 10 bases separated the two germline ends. The CDR3 sequence: CSAHVGKNIQYF. The DNA of the CDR3 is TGCAGTGCCCACGTGGGGAAAAACATTCAGTACTTC.

CDR3 nucleotide sequence: TGCAGCGTTCCTTTGACAGGGGGCGCGACTGAAGCTTTCTTT. Translating it yields CSVPLTGGATEAFF. This chain uses TRBV29-1 with TRBJ1-1, with 10 nucleotides matching TRBD1. V lost 5 bases, J lost 5 bases, and 8 bases stayed unmatched. The CDR3 extends over 14 amino acids. Germline values: CDR1 SQVTM, CDR2 ANQGSEA.

V is TRBV10-3 and J is TRBJ2-7; a weak D match, TRBD1 (6 bases). CDR3 size: 13 residues. V shed 5 bases and J shed 4 bases, with 12 bases lying between them. Germline V gene sequence: CDR1 ENHRY, CDR2 SYGVKD. CDR3 sequence (DNA): TGTGCCATCAGTAACCGGGGACAATACGAGCAGTACTTC. This encodes CAISNRGQYEQYF.

This chain joins TRBV5-1 and TRBJ1-6; the D is unclear. Trimming stripped 0 bases from V and 5 bases from J, with 9 bases between. This CDR3 contains 15 residues. Per the germline V gene, CDR1 is SGHRS and CDR2 is YFSETQ. CDR3 residues: CASSLELQNNSPLHF. CDR3 bases: TGCGCCAGCAGCTTGGAGTTGCAGAATAATTCACCCCTCCACTTT.

The table lists this clonotype with many counts. In DNA form, the CDR3 reads TGTGCCAGCAGCCACGCCAATGAGCAGTTCTTC. Translated: CASSHANEQFF. This chain connects TRBV6-2 or TRBV6-3 to TRBJ2-1; no definite D call. The V end lost 6 bases, the J end lost 6 bases, and 6 bases lay between the germline ends. The CDR3 is 11 residues long. CDR1 MNHEY and CDR2 SVGEGT come from the germline V gene.

The rearrangement joins TRBV5-1 to TRBJ2-7, with a tentative D call TRBD1 (6 bases). This CDR3 is 14 amino acids long. The germline V and J ends were trimmed by 4 bases and 2 bases, with 13 bases remaining between them. Germline CDR1 and CDR2: SGHRS and YFSETQ. The CDR3 here is CASSRETGTYEQYF. For the CDR3, the DNA is TGCGCCAGCAGCAGAGAGACAGGAACCTACGAGCAGTACTTC.

The chain has TRBV5-1 and TRBJ1-3; a possible D gene is TRBD1 (5 bases). The V end was cut by 6 bases, the J end by 1 base, with 11 bases between. The CDR3 spans 14 residues. CDR1 SGHRS and CDR2 YFSETQ come from the germline V gene. CDR3 in DNA: TGCGCCAGCACAGGGCCGGGGTCTGGAAACACCATATATTTT. It is translated as CASTGPGSGNTIYF.

V gene TRBV20-1 combines with J gene TRBJ1-2; the D gene is possibly TRBD1 (5 bases). CDR1 and CDR2 from the germline V gene are DFQATT and SNEGSKA (reference sequence). Trimming stripped 5 bases from V and 7 bases from J, with 17 bases between. The CDR3 contains 13 residues. The CDR3 is CSARGPGRGGYTF. In DNA, the CDR3 is TGCAGTGCTCGCGGCCCAGGGCGCGGTGGCTACACCTTC.

The chain is built from TRBV12-3 or TRBV12-4 and TRBJ1-2; the D gene is possibly TRBD1 (5 bases). Trimming took 6 bases from V and 4 from J, leaving 15 bases between them. The CDR3 extends over 14 amino acids. CDR3 in amino acids: CASSYGQDTYGYTF. The CDR3 DNA sequence: TGTGCCAGCAGCTATGGGCAGGACACCTATGGCTACACCTTC.

The genes are TRBV11-2 and TRBJ1-2, with D unresolved. The CDR3 contains 14 residues. From germline, CDR1 is SGHAT and CDR2 FQNNGV. Deletions cut 4 bases from V and 3 bases from J, with 12 bases between. The CDR3 region is CASSYSSGYYGYTF. DNA of the CDR3: TGTGCCAGCAGCTACAGCTCGGGATACTATGGCTACACCTTC.

This clonotype was observed a few times. V and J are TRBV29-1 and TRBJ2-1; 13 nucleotides align to TRBD2. CDR1 SQVTM and CDR2 ANQGSEA come from the germline V gene. The CDR3 runs to 13 residues. Unmatched junction bases numbered 5, after V lost 7 bases and J lost 8 bases. The CDR3 region has the DNA TGCAGCGGTCGGACTAGCGGGAGTTATGAGCAGTTCTTC. Its protein product is CSGRTSGSYEQFF.

V is TRBV6-5 and J is TRBJ2-7; D gene unclear. Germline assignment: CDR1 MNHEY and CDR2 SVGAGI. With 2 bases removed from V and 7 bases from J, the gap between germline ends came to 15 bases. This CDR3 has 14 residues. CDR3 loop: CASSYAGPSNEQYF. The CDR3, as DNA: TGTGCCAGCAGTTACGCCGGACCGAGCAATGAGCAGTACTTC.

This chain uses TRBV9 with TRBJ2-2; D unresolved. The CDR3 is 16 amino acids. Germline CDR1 SGDLS, CDR2 YYNGEE. Trimming took off 1 base at V and 6 bases at J, with 16 bases between the two ends. The CDR3 loop reads CASSVSRDLLPGELFF. The CDR3 nucleotides are TGTGCCAGCAGCGTATCTCGAGACCTCTTGCCCGGGGAGCTGTTTTTT. Drawing the rest from reference TRBV9 and TRBJ2-2, the complete variable domain is DSGVTQTPKHLITATGQRVTLRCSPRSGDLSVYWYQQSLDQGLQFLIQYYNGEERAKGNILERFSAQQFPDLHSELNLSSLELGDSALYFCASSVSRDLLPGELFFGEGSRLTVL.